This TCR beta chain comes out of a study of EBV T-cell therapy then PD-1 blockade in nasopharyngeal carcinoma. This CDR3 comprises 14 residues. The V end lost 5 bases, the J end lost 5 bases, and 10 bases lay between the germline ends. Germline lookup yields CDR1 MRHNA and CDR2 SNTAGT. The sample's time point: 266 days after commencement of treatment, after nivolumab therapy. The treatment denotes: AdE1-LMPpoly-expanded autologous EBV-specific T-cell therapy followed by anti-PD-1 nivolumab. Here immunoSEQ multiplex PCR was the method, and the copy in TCRdb shows in-frame clones only, minus some. Here the sample spans roughly 20,000 clones, around four fifths being singletons. A note on this clone: Its specificity is not known.

This clonotype was sampled from a man in his forties or fifties with nasopharyngeal carcinoma. The starting material was CD8+ T cells from blood, obtained at approximately day 250 from a patient whose treatment included autologous EBV-specific T cells and nivolumab. The rearrangement joins TRBV6-4 to TRBJ1-6, with a weak D call TRBD1 (5 bases). The CDR3 is CASSPGTDNSPLHF. CDR3 coding DNA: TGTGCCAGCAGTCCAGGGACGGATAATTCACCCCTCCACTTT.